These 16 T cell receptor beta chains were all obtained from the same sample, sequenced in a study of vaccination effects on CD4 cells after COVID-19. Antigens for these TCRs are unknown. ViraFEST expansion of antigen-specific CD4+ T cells with viral peptide pools preceded sequencing. On day 10 of culture, CD4+ T cells were separated out. SARS-CoV-2 infected the person between March and December 2020, as confirmed by PCR. Sequenced by immunoSEQ multiplex PCR; TCRdb stores in-frame clones only, minus some. The sample has around 30,000 clones, 69% seen once. This specimen was CD4+ T cells from PBMCs cultured with SARS-CoV-2 spike peptides, taken before COVID-19 vaccination. These receptors came from a human donor who had a prior SARS-CoV-2 infection.

The V gene is TRBV10-3, the J gene TRBJ2-7; D tentatively reads TRBD1 or TRBD2 (5 bases each). Deletions cut 11 bases from V and 1 base from J, with 15 bases between. This CDR3 region has 13 residues. Germline CDR1 and CDR2: ENHRY and SYGVKD. The CDR3 nucleotides read TGTGCCTCCCGAGGGGAAGGATCCTACGAGCAGTACTTC. Its translation: CASRGEGSYEQYF.

The genes are TRBV9 and TRBJ2-2; D gene uncertain. The V gene's germline CDR1 is SGDLS and CDR2 YYNGEE. The CDR3 has 13 residues. V was cut by 0 bases and J by 2 bases, with 2 bases left in between. CDR3 protein: CASSVDNTGELFF. In DNA, the CDR3 is TGTGCCAGCAGCGTAGACAACACCGGGGAGCTGTTTTTT.

V usage is TRBV23-1 and J usage is TRBJ2-1; TRBD2 agrees at 9 bases. TRBV23-1 belongs to the ORF category, with a function that is uncertain. CDR3 length: 15 residues. J lost 0 bases, V lost 7 bases, and 4 bases had no gene match. The CDR3 DNA sequence: TGCGCCAGCACTAATAGCGGGAGCTCCTACAATGAGCAGTTCTTC. It codes for CASTNSGSSYNEQFF.

V is TRBV7-8 and J is TRBJ2-7, with D perhaps matching TRBD1 or TRBD2 (5 bases each). This CDR3 contains 13 residues. V dropped 5 bases and J dropped 9 bases, with 17 bases sitting between them. Germline V lookup: CDR1 SGHVS, CDR2 FQNEAQ. The CDR3 nucleotides are TGTGCCAGCAGCCCTACGGGGCCGACGGGGCAGTACTTC. This encodes CASSPTGPTGQYF.

CDR3 DNA sequence: TGTGCCAGCAGCCCCTCGGGTTTGTTGGCTGGAAACACCATATATTTT. Translating it yields CASSPSGLLAGNTIYF. The J gene is TRBJ1-3, the V gene TRBV7-6; D uncertain. V lost 5 bases to trimming and J lost 2 bases, with 16 bases between them. There are 16 residues in the CDR3. Germline values: CDR1 SGHVS, CDR2 FNYEAQ.

A few counts support this clone. The chain employs TRBV5-1 and TRBJ2-3, with D uncertain. V lost 0 bases and J lost 3, with 8 bases in between. The CDR3 spans 14 residues. The germline V gene has CDR1 SGHRS and CDR2 YFSETQ. The CDR3 protein is CASSLAGETDTQYF. The CDR3 DNA sequence: TGCGCCAGCAGCTTGGCCGGTGAGACAGATACGCAGTATTTT.

The J gene is TRBJ1-3, the V gene TRBV6-6; the D gene is possibly TRBD1 (5 bases). Germline CDR1 is MNHNY and CDR2 is SVGAGI (reference sequence). V lost 6 bases and J 1 base, leaving 13 bases between the germline ends. This CDR3 comprises 15 residues. The CDR3 loop reads CASSQSGGSGNTIYF. Written as DNA, the CDR3 is TGTGCCAGCAGCCAGTCGGGGGGTTCTGGAAACACCATATATTTT.

This rearrangement joins TRBV11-1 to TRBJ2-7, with D perhaps TRBD1 (5 bases). The CDR3 length is 12 residues. Germline V CDR1 and CDR2: SGHAT, FQDESV (reference sequence). Trimming left V 5 bases short and J 8 bases short, with 13 bases between. Here the CDR3 DNA reads TGTGCCAGCAGCCGACTCGGACAACAGCAGTACTTC. Encoded protein: CASSRLGQQQYF.

The chain is built from TRBV9 and TRBJ2-2; D is unresolved. The germline V gene encodes CDR1 SGDLS and CDR2 YYNGEE. V lost 0 bases and J 4 bases, leaving 7 bases between the germline ends. The CDR3 runs 14 residues. Here the CDR3 DNA reads TGTGCCAGCAGCGTAGCCGCCAGCACCGGGGAGCTGTTTTTT. This codes for CASSVAASTGELFF.

V usage is TRBV5-8 and J usage is TRBJ1-5, with 7 bases identical to TRBD1. V shed 2 bases and J 7 bases; nucleotides not matched to a gene: 6. This CDR3 is built from 14 residues. Germline V CDR1 and CDR2: SGHTS, YDEGEE. CDR3 sequence reads: CASSLRQGGQPQHF. CDR3 coding DNA: TGTGCCAGCAGCTTAAGACAGGGAGGACAGCCCCAGCATTTT.

The J gene is TRBJ2-3, the V gene TRBV7-2; D is uncertain. V lost 1 base, J lost 0 bases, and 5 bases lay in between. Per germline, CDR1 SGHTA and CDR2 FQGNSA. The CDR3 has 14 amino acids. The CDR3 region is CASSLVSSTDTQYF. CDR3 nucleotides: TGTGCCAGCAGCTTAGTATCTAGCACAGATACGCAGTATTTT.

The CDR3, as DNA: TGTGCCAGCAGCACCGGGACTAACACGGAGCAGTACTTC. It codes for CASSTGTNTEQYF. This chain links TRBV5-5 with TRBJ2-7; 7 positions match TRBD2. The CDR3 length is 13 residues. Germline values: CDR1 SGHKS, CDR2 YYEKEE (reference sequence). J gave up 7 bases and V 4 bases, and 8 bases lay outside the gene matches. Looking up the rest from reference TRBV5-5 and TRBJ2-7 gives the full variable domain: DAGVTQSPTHLIKTRGQQVTLRCSPISGHKSVSWYQQVLGQGPQFIFQYYEKEERGRGNFPDRFSARQFPNYSSELNVNALLLGDSALYLCASSTGTNTEQYFGPGTRLTVT.

J is TRBJ1-5 and V is TRBV30; a weak D match, TRBD1 (5 bases). The CDR3 is 15 residues long. From germline, CDR1 is GTSNPN and CDR2 SVGIG (reference sequence). Trimming took 2 bases from V and 2 from J, leaving 13 bases between them. As DNA, the CDR3 is TGTGCCTGGAGTCTGGGGGGGTCGGGCAATCAGCCCCAGCATTTT. Translating gives CAWSLGGSGNQPQHF.

This clone showed up just a few times. This rearrangement joins TRBV7-3 to TRBJ2-1, with TRBD1 matching 7 bases. This CDR3 comprises 13 residues. Germline V CDR1 and CDR2: SGHTA, FQGTGA. J gave up 9 bases and V 6 bases, and 8 bases lay outside the gene matches. CDR3 bases: TGTGCCAGCAGTATCACACAGGGGTCTGAGCAGTTCTTC. Its translation: CASSITQGSEQFF.

The chain employs TRBV6-2 or TRBV6-3 and TRBJ2-7; D unclear. The germline gives CDR1 MNHEY, CDR2 SVGEGT. V lost 1 base, J lost 1 base, and 8 bases lay in between. The CDR3 is made up of 14 amino acids. The CDR3 loop is CASSYFVASYEQYF. DNA of the CDR3: TGTGCCAGCAGTTACTTTGTGGCGTCCTACGAGCAGTACTTC.

The chain joins TRBV30 to TRBJ2-7, with TRBD2 matching 15 bases. CDR3 length: 16 amino acids. Trimming at V came to 3 bases and at J to 10 bases, leaving 13 bases not matched to a gene. Looked up from germline, CDR1 is GTSNPN and CDR2 is SVGIG (reference sequence). The CDR3 coding sequence is TGTGCCTGGAGCTTAAAGACCGGGACTAGCGGGAGGCCCCAGTACTTC. It is translated as CAWSLKTGTSGRPQYF.